This TCR beta chain comes out of a study of cytomegalovirus exposure and HLA in healthy donors. Trimming cost V 4 bases and J 11 bases; bases outside gene matches: 14. The germline V gene encodes CDR1 SGHRS and CDR2 YFSETQ. The CDR3 has 14 residues. With regard to this clone: As yet, its antigen is unknown.

Each donor was healthy, and each was a bone marrow donor. Study-wide results and caveats: Donors belonging to an Asian-associated ancestry cluster reportedly showed fewer N-insertions in productive TCRs than the 666-donor mean, according to what a later analysis found. Most TCR beta V segments were productive about 87% or about 30% of the time in an earlier analysis.

The PCR contained 60 Vbeta and 13 Jbeta primers. Data came from immunoSEQ multiplex PCR; TCRdb stores just in-frame clones and leaves some out. The data hold about 140,000 clones, with over 60% observed a single time. Sequences were obtained from PBMCs. The TCR was taken from a female donor in good health and CMV-seronegative. The genes are TRBV5-1 and TRBJ1-1; 7 positions match TRBD1. The CDR3 here is CASSRQEGARGAFF. The CDR3 region has the DNA TGCGCCAGCAGCAGGCAAGAGGGGGCGCGCGGTGCTTTCTTT.